The following is a TCR beta chain sequence with its context. These data come from a study of stem cell transplantation in POMP-related autoinflammatory disease. TCRdb's table, derived via immunoSEQ multiplex PCR, lists solely in-frame clones and lacks some. This sample has over 60,000 clones, with approximately 91% found just once. The sample was CD4+ T cells from PBMCs, taken after stem cell transplantation. This sequence originates from a human patient with POMP-related autoinflammation and immune dysregulation (PRAID). Some T cells may trace back to the graft donor.

CDR3 amino acids: CASSYLGEVGNQPQHF. The DNA for the CDR3 is TGTGCCAGCAGTTACCTTGGGGAAGTCGGCAATCAGCCCCAGCATTTT. The V and J genes are TRBV2 and TRBJ1-5; D not resolved. The length of the CDR3 is 16 residues. V lost 5 bases and J 2 bases, leaving 16 bases between the germline ends. Germline V CDR1 and CDR2: SNHLY, FYNNEI. The whole variable domain, remainder taken from reference TRBV2 and TRBJ1-5, is EPEVTQTPSHQVTQMGQEVILRCVPISNHLYFYWYRQILGQKVEFLVSFYNNEISEKSEIFDDQFSVERPDGSNFTLKIRSTKLEDSAMYFCASSYLGEVGNQPQHFGDGTRLSIL.